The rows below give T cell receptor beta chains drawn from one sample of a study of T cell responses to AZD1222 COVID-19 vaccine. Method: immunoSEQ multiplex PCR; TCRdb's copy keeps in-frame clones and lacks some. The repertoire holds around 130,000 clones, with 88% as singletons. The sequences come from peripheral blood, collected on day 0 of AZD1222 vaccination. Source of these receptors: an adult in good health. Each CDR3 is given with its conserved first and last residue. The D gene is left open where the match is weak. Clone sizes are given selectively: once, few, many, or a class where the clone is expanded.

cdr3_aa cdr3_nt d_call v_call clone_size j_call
CASSYMAHTDTQYF TGTGCCAGCAGTTATATGGCACACACAGATACGCAGTATTTT - TRBV6-2/TRBV6-3 once TRBJ2-3
CASSSSGAGEQYF TGTGCCAGCAGCTCTAGCGGCGCCGGCGAGCAGTACTTC TRBD2 TRBV7-9 - TRBJ2-7
CASSDGSGGDEQYF TGTGCCAGCAGTGACGGGAGTGGAGGTGACGAGCAGTACTTC - TRBV27 - TRBJ2-7
CASSPTENYGYTF TGTGCCAGCAGCCCGACAGAAAACTATGGCTACACCTTC - TRBV4-2 - TRBJ1-2
CASSFRQSNQPQHF TGTGCCAGTAGTTTTAGACAGAGCAATCAGCCCCAGCATTTT - TRBV19 - TRBJ1-5
CASSLGQLANYGYTF TGTGCCAGCAGCTTGGGACAGCTCGCTAACTATGGCTACACCTTC - TRBV5-8 - TRBJ1-2
CASSYRLVTDTQYF TGTGCCAGCAGCTACCGACTAGTCACAGATACGCAGTATTTT - TRBV5-8 - TRBJ2-3
CASRNKVGTEAFF TGTGCCAGCAGAAATAAAGTTGGCACTGAAGCTTTCTTT - TRBV2 - TRBJ1-1
CASSLVGLEYEQYF TGTGCCAGCAGTTTAGTGGGACTAGAGTACGAGCAGTACTTC TRBD2 TRBV28 - TRBJ2-7
CASTRGRGYEQYF TGTGCCAGCACCCGAGGCAGGGGTTACGAGCAGTACTTC - TRBV7-8 - TRBJ2-7
CASSESQGVKAFF TGCGCCAGCAGTGAGTCTCAGGGGGTGAAAGCTTTCTTT TRBD1 TRBV10-1 - TRBJ1-1
CATSQTGGEGTIYF TGTGCCACCAGCCAAACAGGGGGCGAAGGTACCATATATTTT TRBD1 TRBV24-1 - TRBJ1-3
CAIPGGSGRAGEQFF TGTGCCATCCCCGGGGGTAGCGGGAGGGCCGGTGAGCAGTTCTTC TRBD2 TRBV10-3 - TRBJ2-1
CASSLAGVSNTGELFF TGTGCCAGCAGCCTAGCGGGAGTGTCGAACACCGGGGAGCTGTTTTTT TRBD2 TRBV7-2 - TRBJ2-2
CASSPGTTYNEQFF TGTGCCAGCAGCCCAGGGACTACTTACAATGAGCAGTTCTTC TRBD2 TRBV4-2 - TRBJ2-1
CASSARLDTGELFF TGTGCCAGTAGTGCCAGACTAGACACCGGGGAGCTGTTTTTT - TRBV19 - TRBJ2-2
CASSLLYRDRVSSGNTIYF TGTGCCAGCAGCTTGCTCTACCGGGACAGGGTATCCTCTGGAAACACCATATATTTT TRBD1 TRBV5-5 - TRBJ1-3
CASSPQQTARNQPQHF TGTGCCAGTAGTCCTCAACAGACCGCCCGCAATCAGCCCCAGCATTTT - TRBV19 - TRBJ1-5
CAIRPGGSSYNSPLHF TGTGCCATCCGCCCAGGGGGGAGCTCCTATAATTCACCCCTCCACTTT TRBD1 TRBV10-3 once TRBJ1-6
CASSLGQPYEQYF TGTGCCAGCAGTCTCGGGCAACCCTACGAGCAGTACTTC - TRBV28 - TRBJ2-7
CSVTGGRADTQYF TGCAGCGTGACGGGGGGCAGAGCAGATACGCAGTATTTT - TRBV29-1 - TRBJ2-3
CASSLEPLNEKLFF TGTGCCAGCAGCTTGGAACCGCTGAATGAAAAACTGTTTTTT - TRBV5-4 - TRBJ1-4
CASSFQVGNTEAFF TGCGCCAGCAGCTTTCAGGTTGGGAACACTGAAGCTTTCTTT - TRBV5-1 few TRBJ1-1
CASSSGTENTEAFF TGCGCCAGCAGCAGCGGGACAGAGAACACTGAAGCTTTCTTT TRBD1 TRBV5-1 once TRBJ1-1
CSVVTGAEQYF TGCAGCGTTGTAACAGGGGCCGAGCAGTACTTC TRBD1 TRBV29-1 - TRBJ2-7
CASSRDSIEKLFF TGCGCCAGCAGCCGGGACAGTATTGAAAAACTGTTTTTT TRBD1 TRBV4-3 - TRBJ1-4
CASSTDRNEKLFF TGCGCCAGCAGCACAGACAGGAATGAAAAACTGTTTTTT - TRBV5-1 - TRBJ1-4
CASSMIGPDTIYF TGTGCCAGTAGTATGATTGGACCCGACACCATATATTTT - TRBV19 once TRBJ1-3
CASRGPGTVSYEQYF TGTGCGTCCCGAGGCCCCGGGACAGTTTCCTACGAGCAGTACTTC TRBD1 TRBV6-5 - TRBJ2-7
CASSFSGNGELFF TGCGCCAGCAGCTTTAGCGGGAACGGGGAGCTGTTTTTT TRBD2 TRBV5-1 - TRBJ2-2
CASSYSRGLNTEAFF TGTGCCAGCAGTTACTCAAGGGGGTTAAACACTGAAGCTTTCTTT - TRBV6-2/TRBV6-3 - TRBJ1-1
CASSQASGGRGYTF TGTGCCAGCAGCCAAGCGTCAGGGGGGAGAGGCTACACCTTC TRBD1 TRBV4-2 - TRBJ1-2
CASSQELAVGGQETQYF TGTGCCAGCAGCCAGGAATTAGCGGTGGGGGGGCAAGAGACCCAGTACTTC TRBD2 TRBV3-1/TRBV3-2 - TRBJ2-5
CASSELAGVANEQFF TGTGCCAGCAGTGAACTAGCGGGAGTTGCGAATGAGCAGTTCTTC TRBD2 TRBV2 once TRBJ2-1
CAISEIGIAGELFF TGTGCCATCAGTGAGATTGGGATCGCCGGGGAGCTGTTTTTT - TRBV10-3 - TRBJ2-2
CASSTPIRDYGYTF TGTGCCAGCAGCACTCCAATCCGGGACTATGGCTACACCTTC - TRBV7-2 - TRBJ1-2
CASSYGDRVAGELFF TGTGCCAGCAGTTACGGGGACAGGGTGGCCGGGGAGCTGTTTTTT TRBD1 TRBV6-5 - TRBJ2-2
CASSFVSAEKLFF TGTGCCAGCAGTTTCGTATCGGCGGAAAAACTGTTTTTT - TRBV28 - TRBJ1-4
CASSSPRQGVYEQYF TGTGCCAGCAGCTCTCCAAGACAGGGAGTATACGAGCAGTACTTC TRBD1 TRBV13 - TRBJ2-7
CASSVGQPQHF TGTGCCAGCAGCGTCGGCCAGCCCCAGCATTTT - TRBV2 few TRBJ1-5
CASSSTGGASGNTIYF TGTGCCAGCAGCTCCACAGGGGGCGCGAGTGGAAACACCATATATTTT TRBD1 TRBV7-6 - TRBJ1-3
CAISEPGQGNEQFF TGTGCCATCAGTGAGCCAGGACAGGGCAATGAGCAGTTCTTC TRBD1 TRBV10-3 - TRBJ2-1
CASSWTGLHSYGYTF TGTGCCAGCAGTTGGACGGGACTTCATTCTTATGGCTACACCTTC - TRBV25-1 few TRBJ1-2
CASSLGAEETQYF TGTGCCAGCAGCTTAGGGGCAGAGGAGACCCAGTACTTC - TRBV11-2 few TRBJ2-5
CASSLVQSGGYTF TGTGCCAGCAGCTTGGTTCAGTCGGGCGGCTACACCTTC - TRBV5-6 - TRBJ1-2
CASSLRAAGGYEQYF TGTGCCAGCAGCTTAAGGGCCGCGGGCGGATACGAGCAGTACTTC - TRBV7-2 - TRBJ2-7
CASSAMYEQYF TGTGCCAGCAGTGCGATGTACGAGCAGTACTTC - TRBV7-9 - TRBJ2-7
CASRGGTSGFYEQYF TGTGCCAGCAGGGGTGGGACTAGCGGGTTCTACGAGCAGTACTTC TRBD2 TRBV27 - TRBJ2-7
CASSLLDGAGELFF TGCGCCAGCAGCTTACTCGACGGGGCCGGGGAGCTGTTTTTT - TRBV5-1 - TRBJ2-2
CASSLATVRHSYNEQFF TGTGCCAGCAGCTTAGCGACGGTGCGACACTCCTACAATGAGCAGTTCTTC - TRBV11-1 - TRBJ2-1
CASSPMTEGFYGQYF TGTGCCAGCAGTCCCATGACAGAGGGGTTCTACGGGCAGTACTTC - TRBV27 - TRBJ2-7
CASRYATEAFF TGTGCCAGCAGGTACGCCACTGAAGCTTTCTTT - TRBV2 - TRBJ1-1
CASTSGYEQYF TGTGCCAGCACCTCTGGGTACGAGCAGTACTTC - TRBV12-3/TRBV12-4 - TRBJ2-7
CASSYMGEGYTF TGTGCCAGCAGTTACATGGGGGAGGGCTACACCTTC - TRBV6-5 - TRBJ1-2
CASSLRLAEETQYF TGTGCCAGCAGCTTACGACTAGCGGAAGAGACCCAGTACTTC TRBD2 TRBV11-1 - TRBJ2-5
CASSLSGSHEQYF TGTGCCAGCAGCTTAAGCGGGAGCCACGAGCAGTACTTC TRBD2 TRBV5-4 - TRBJ2-7
CASSLSAIWPTDTQYF TGTGCCAGCAGTTTATCTGCAATATGGCCCACAGATACGCAGTATTTT - TRBV27 - TRBJ2-3
CASGGSDYSENEQFF TGCGCCAGCGGAGGAAGTGATTATAGCGAGAATGAGCAGTTCTTC - TRBV10-2 - TRBJ2-1
CASSLKQGGTGELFF TGTGCCAGCAGCCTCAAGCAGGGGGGCACCGGGGAGCTGTTTTTT - TRBV7-2 - TRBJ2-2
CASSPRLQGSDGELFF TGTGCCAGTAGTCCACGTTTACAGGGGTCGGACGGGGAGCTGTTTTTT TRBD1 TRBV19 - TRBJ2-2